The sequence of this TCR beta chain was determined in a study of identical twins. General study findings and limits: Insertions were fewer in abundant cord blood beta clonotypes, whereas memory repertoires showed none of this pattern. Invariant cells of the MAIT and iNKT types might have partly distorted the zero-insertion analyses.

CDR1 and CDR2 (germline): SNHLY, FYNNEI. The CDR3 is 16 residues long. TCRdb passed the 5' RACE reads through MiXCR, listing each CDR3 protein once. The sample yields a few hundred thousand distinct CDR3 sequences, roughly an eighth seen once. As regards this clonotype: Its target is unknown. One end of the junction varies from germline; a read error may be responsible.

The sample also formed part of further work on yellow fever vaccine responses in identical twins. That study adds: Vaccine T cell responses of twins reportedly seemed partly convergent and partly personalized.

The sequence derives from a woman under 30 in good health. This chain connects TRBV2 to TRBJ2-4; maybe TRBD1 (7 bases). Sequences were obtained from CD4+ T cells sorted from blood. The CDR3 DNA reads as TGTGCCAGCAGGCGGGACAGCCTCCTAGCCAAAAACATTCGGTACTTC. This translates into CASRRDSLLAKNIRYF.